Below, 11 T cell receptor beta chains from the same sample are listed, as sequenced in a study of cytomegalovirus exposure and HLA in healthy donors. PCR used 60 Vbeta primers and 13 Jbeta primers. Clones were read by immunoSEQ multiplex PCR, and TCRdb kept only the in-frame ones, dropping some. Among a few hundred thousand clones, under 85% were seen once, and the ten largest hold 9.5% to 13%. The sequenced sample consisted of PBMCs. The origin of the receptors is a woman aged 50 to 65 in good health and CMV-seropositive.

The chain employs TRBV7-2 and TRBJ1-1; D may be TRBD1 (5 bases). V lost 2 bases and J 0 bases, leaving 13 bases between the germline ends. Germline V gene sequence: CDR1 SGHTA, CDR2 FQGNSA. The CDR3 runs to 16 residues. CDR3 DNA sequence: TGTGCCAGCAGCTTAAGGGGCCGAGCCTTGAACACTGAAGCTTTCTTT. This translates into CASSLRGRALNTEAFF.

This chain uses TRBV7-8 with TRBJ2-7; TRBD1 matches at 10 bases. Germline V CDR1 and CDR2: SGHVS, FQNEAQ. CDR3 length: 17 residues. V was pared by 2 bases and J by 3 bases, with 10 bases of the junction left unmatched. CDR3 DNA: TGTGCCAGCAGCTTAAACCCTCCGGACAGGGGGGGCTACGAGCAGTACTTC. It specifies CASSLNPPDRGGYEQYF.

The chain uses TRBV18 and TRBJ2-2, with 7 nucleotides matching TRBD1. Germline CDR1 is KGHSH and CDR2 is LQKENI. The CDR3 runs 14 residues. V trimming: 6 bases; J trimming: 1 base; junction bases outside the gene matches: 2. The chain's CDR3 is CASSRTGNTGELFF. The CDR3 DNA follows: TGTGCCAGCTCCAGGACAGGGAACACCGGGGAGCTGTTTTTT.

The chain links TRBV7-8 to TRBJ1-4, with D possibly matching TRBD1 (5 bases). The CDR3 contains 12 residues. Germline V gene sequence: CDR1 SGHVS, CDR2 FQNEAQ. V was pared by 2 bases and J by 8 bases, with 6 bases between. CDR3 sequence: CASSLRGEKLFF. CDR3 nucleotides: TGTGCCAGCAGCTTAAGGGGAGAAAAACTGTTTTTT.

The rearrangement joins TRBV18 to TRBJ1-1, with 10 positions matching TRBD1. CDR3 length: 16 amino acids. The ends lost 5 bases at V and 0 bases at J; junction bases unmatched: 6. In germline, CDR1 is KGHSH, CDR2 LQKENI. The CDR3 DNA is TGTGCCAGCTCAGCGACAGGGGGCGCGGTGAACACTGAAGCTTTCTTT. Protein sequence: CASSATGGAVNTEAFF.

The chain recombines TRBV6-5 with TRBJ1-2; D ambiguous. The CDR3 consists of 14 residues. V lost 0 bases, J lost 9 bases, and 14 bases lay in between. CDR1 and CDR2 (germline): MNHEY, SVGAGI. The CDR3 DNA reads TGTGCCAGCAGTTACTCCGGACTCTTCTCCAGCTACACCTTC. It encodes CASSYSGLFSSYTF.

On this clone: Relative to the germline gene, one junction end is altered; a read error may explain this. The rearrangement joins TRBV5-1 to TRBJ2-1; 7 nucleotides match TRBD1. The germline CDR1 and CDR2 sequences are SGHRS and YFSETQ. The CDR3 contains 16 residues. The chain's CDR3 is CASSLLPGTDNNAQFF. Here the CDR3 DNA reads TGCGCCAGCAGCTTGCTGCCCGGGACAGATAACAATGCGCAGTTCTTC.

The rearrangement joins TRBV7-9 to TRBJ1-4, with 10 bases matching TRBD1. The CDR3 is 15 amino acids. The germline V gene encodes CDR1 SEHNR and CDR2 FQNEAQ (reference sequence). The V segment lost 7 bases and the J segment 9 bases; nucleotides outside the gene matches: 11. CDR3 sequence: CASTNRGTGVQKLFF. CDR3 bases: TGTGCCAGCACTAATAGGGGGACAGGGGTACAAAAACTGTTTTTT.

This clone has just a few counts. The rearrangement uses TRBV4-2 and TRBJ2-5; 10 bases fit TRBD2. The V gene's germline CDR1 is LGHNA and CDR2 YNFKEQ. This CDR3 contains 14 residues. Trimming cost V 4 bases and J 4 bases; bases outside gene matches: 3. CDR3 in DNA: TGTGCCAGCAGCCTCGGGACTAGCGTAGAGACCCAGTACTTC. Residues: CASSLGTSVETQYF.

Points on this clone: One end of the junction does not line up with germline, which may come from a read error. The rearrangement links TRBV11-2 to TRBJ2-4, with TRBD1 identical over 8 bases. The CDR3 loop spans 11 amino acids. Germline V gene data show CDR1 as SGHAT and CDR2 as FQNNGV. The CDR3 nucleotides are TGTGCCAGCAGCGGGAACCGGGACAGGTTCTTC. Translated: CASSGNRDRFF.

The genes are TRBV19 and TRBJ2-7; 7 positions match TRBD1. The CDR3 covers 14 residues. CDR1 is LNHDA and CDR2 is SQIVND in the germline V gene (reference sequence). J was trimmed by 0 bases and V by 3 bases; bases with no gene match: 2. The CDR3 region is CASSMGQHSYEQYF. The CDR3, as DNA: TGTGCCAGTAGTATGGGACAGCACTCCTACGAGCAGTACTTC.